This section outlines one T cell receptor beta chain sequence together with its context. Its target is not known. The record originates from a study of shared clonotypes between healthy human individuals. Study-wide results and limits: Genetic and exposure-history diversity was limited by the small donor number. Unshared clonotypes carried lower generation probabilities than those common to all four donors.

This CDR3 has 14 amino acids. V lost 4 bases and J 4 bases, leaving 13 bases between the germline ends. The germline gives CDR1 MNHEY, CDR2 SMNVEV (reference sequence). Selected positively for CCR7 and CD45RO-negative, naive CD8 cells excluded terminally differentiated effector memory CD45RA+ cells. The sorted-subset replicate PCRs were given about 210 ng DNA, which is some 29,000 T cell genomes. Clones were read by immunoSEQ multiplex PCR, and TCRdb kept only the in-frame ones, dropping some. The sample gives millions of clones, just under 95% of which show up once; 0.9% to 1.4% is in the top ten. The receptor was derived from a man in his late teens or twenties in good health. The chain carries TRBV27 and TRBJ1-2; a weak D match, TRBD1 (5 bases). The specimen was naive CD8+ T cells sorted from blood. The CDR3 loop is CASSSYQGLYGYTF. The CDR3, as DNA: TGTGCCAGCAGTTCCTATCAGGGCCTCTATGGCTACACCTTC.